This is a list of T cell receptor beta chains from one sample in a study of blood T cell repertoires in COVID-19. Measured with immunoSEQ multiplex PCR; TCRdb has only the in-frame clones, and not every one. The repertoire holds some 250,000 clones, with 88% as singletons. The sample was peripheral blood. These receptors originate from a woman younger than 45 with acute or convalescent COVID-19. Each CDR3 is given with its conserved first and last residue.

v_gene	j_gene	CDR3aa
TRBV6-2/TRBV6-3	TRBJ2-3	CASSYPAGFTDTQYF
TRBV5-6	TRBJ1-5	CASSLGQNSNQPQHF
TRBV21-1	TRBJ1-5	CASTRPGTGIFRAQPQHF
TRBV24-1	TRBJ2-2	CATSDRGAGGELFF
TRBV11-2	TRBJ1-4	CASSSTGGRSEKLFF
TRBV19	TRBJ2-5	CASSIVAGTQETQYF
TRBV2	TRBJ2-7	CASIADRVPSYEQYF
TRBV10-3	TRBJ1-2	CAISDTLSVAGRANYGYTF
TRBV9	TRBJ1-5	CASSKSDRYNQPQHF
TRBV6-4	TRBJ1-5	CASSDSTDSNQPQHF
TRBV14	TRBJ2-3	CASSRSLSRDTDTQYF
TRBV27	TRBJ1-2	CASSLTDRGRDGYTF
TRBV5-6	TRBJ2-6	CASSLTGPGANVLTF
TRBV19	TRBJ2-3	CASSTVADTQYF
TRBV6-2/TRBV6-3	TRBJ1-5	CASSYRFVGPQPQHF
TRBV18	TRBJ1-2	CASSQAGDYGYTF
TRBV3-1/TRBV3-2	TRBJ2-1	CASSQGRRGHNEQFF
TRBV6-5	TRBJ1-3	CASSYSGSGNTIYF
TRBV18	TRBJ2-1	CASSYTGNEQFF
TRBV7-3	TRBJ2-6	CASSRDSGANVLTF
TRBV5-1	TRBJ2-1	CASSPRVAEEQFF
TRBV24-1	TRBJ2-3	CATSDLASGSTDTQYF
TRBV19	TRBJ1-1	CASSEGVAAEAFF
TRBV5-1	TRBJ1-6	CASSTEGHPGNSPLHF
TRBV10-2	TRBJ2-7	CASSAILDRVSPTYEQYF
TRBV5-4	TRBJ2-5	CASSRGGGLAASHHF